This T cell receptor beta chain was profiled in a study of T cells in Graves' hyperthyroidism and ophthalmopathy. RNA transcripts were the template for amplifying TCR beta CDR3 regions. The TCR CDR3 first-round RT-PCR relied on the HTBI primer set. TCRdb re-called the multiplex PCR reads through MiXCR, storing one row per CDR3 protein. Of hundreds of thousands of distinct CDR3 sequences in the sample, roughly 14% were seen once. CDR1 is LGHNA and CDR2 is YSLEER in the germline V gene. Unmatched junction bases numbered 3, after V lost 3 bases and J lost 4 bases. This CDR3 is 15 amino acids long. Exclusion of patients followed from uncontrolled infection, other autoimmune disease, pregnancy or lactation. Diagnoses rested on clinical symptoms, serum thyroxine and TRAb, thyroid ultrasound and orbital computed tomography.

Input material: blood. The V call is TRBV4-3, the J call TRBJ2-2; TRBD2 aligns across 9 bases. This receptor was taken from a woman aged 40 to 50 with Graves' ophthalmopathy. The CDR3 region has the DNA TGCGCCAGCAGCCATAGCGGGGGCTTCACCGGGGAGCTGTTTTTT. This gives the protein CASSHSGGFTGELFF.